What follows are 10 T cell receptor beta chains derived from one specimen sequenced in a study of CD8+CD57+ T cells in acquired aplastic anemia. Patients who underwent sequencing had shown CD8+CD57+ cell expansion by flow cytometry. TCR beta VDJ and CDR3 were profiled, and genomic DNA was the template. TCRdb itself ran the reads through MiXCR, one entry per CDR3 protein. The sample holds 200,000 to 250,000 distinct CDR3 sequences; about half are singletons and the top ten take just under 20%. Sequenced sample: sorted CD4+, CD8+, or CD8+CD57+ T cells (not recorded which) from PBMCs. Receptors were obtained from a human donor with aplastic anemia.

Details on this clonotype: This CDR3 is missing its conserved last phenylalanine or tryptophan, likely due to a read error. The gene calls are TRBV5-8 and TRBJ2-7; D is possibly TRBD1 (5 bases). V was pared by 0 bases and J by 4 bases, with 14 bases between. This CDR3 is built from 15 residues. Germline values: CDR1 SGHTS, CDR2 YDEGEE. CDR3 loop: CASSLDQGPSYEQYL. CDR3 sequence (DNA): TGTGCCAGCAGCTTGGACCAGGGTCCATCATACGAGCAGTACCTC.

This clonotype appeared many times. This chain's CDR3 is CSAPSGLAGELFF. CDR3 sequence (DNA): TGCAGTGCCCCTTCGGGGTTGGCCGGGGAGCTGTTTTTT. V is TRBV20-1 and J is TRBJ2-2; a possible D gene is TRBD2 (5 bases). The germline V and J ends were trimmed by 6 bases and 6 bases, with 14 bases remaining between them. CDR3 length equals 13 residues. Germline V CDR1 and CDR2: DFQATT, SNEGSKA (reference sequence).

This clonotype came up many times. The V and J genes are TRBV19 and TRBJ1-2; D ambiguous. The germline V gene encodes CDR1 LNHDA and CDR2 SQIVND (reference sequence). V was shortened by 4 bases and J by 7 bases, with 19 bases between the two germline ends. This CDR3 is built from 15 residues. Here the CDR3 reads CASSTGELVVPGYTF. The DNA of the CDR3 is TGTGCCAGTAGTACCGGCGAACTGGTAGTCCCTGGCTACACCTTC.

J is TRBJ1-4 and V is TRBV24-1, with unresolved D. Germline V gene lookup returns CDR1 KGHDR and CDR2 SFDVKD. The CDR3 loop spans 14 amino acids. Trimming removed 0 bases at V and 8 bases at J, with 9 bases between. For the CDR3, the DNA is TGTGCCACCAGTGATTTGCCCCGGGGAGAAAAACTGTTTTTT. Its translation: CATSDLPRGEKLFF.

This clonotype occurred many times. This chain joins TRBV7-9 and TRBJ2-1; 7 nucleotides align to TRBD1. CDR1 SEHNR and CDR2 FQNEAQ come from the germline V gene (reference sequence). J gave up 2 bases and V 6 bases, and 7 bases lay outside the gene matches. The CDR3 spans 15 residues. The chain's CDR3 is CASSTTTGAYNEQFF. The CDR3 nucleotides read TGTGCCAGCAGTACTACAACAGGGGCCTACAATGAGCAGTTCTTC.

This clonotype has just one count. The V gene is TRBV4-1, the J gene TRBJ1-2; D gene uncertain. Trimming pared 8 bases from V and 4 bases from J, leaving 11 bases between. Germline values: CDR1 MGHRA, CDR2 YSYEKL. The CDR3 is made up of 12 amino acids. The CDR3 is CASYGRTYGYTF. In DNA, the CDR3 is TGCGCCAGCTATGGGCGGACCTATGGCTACACCTTC.

This clonotype was detected only a few times. Compared with germline, one end of the junction differs, possibly owing to a read error. This sequence joins TRBV11-2 and TRBJ1-2; D remains ambiguous. This CDR3 has 13 amino acids. The germline gives CDR1 SGHAT, CDR2 FQNNGV. CDR3 in amino acids: CASRFEGIYGYTF. CDR3 DNA sequence: TGTGCCAGCCGCTTTGAAGGCATCTATGGCTACACCTTC.

Many counts were recorded for this clonotype. This chain links TRBV20-1 with TRBJ1-1; a possible D gene is TRBD1 (5 bases). In germline, CDR1 is DFQATT, CDR2 SNEGSKA (reference sequence). The CDR3 is made up of 17 amino acids. V gave up 3 bases and J gave up 0 bases, with 20 bases separating them. CDR3: CSARRAGGGTLNTEAFF. The CDR3 coding sequence is TGCAGTGCTAGGAGAGCGGGGGGTGGCACTTTGAACACTGAAGCTTTCTTT.

This sequence joins TRBV29-1 and TRBJ1-2; no firm D call. The CDR3 sequence is 12 residues long. Trimming cost V 3 bases and J 2 bases, with 7 bases left between them. CDR1 and CDR2 (germline): SQVTM, ANQGSEA. The CDR3 region is CSVDGRNYGYTF. Written as DNA, the CDR3 is TGCAGCGTTGATGGACGGAACTATGGCTACACCTTC. Full variable domain (outside the CDR3, taken from reference TRBV29-1 and TRBJ1-2): SAVISQKPSRDICQRGTSLTIQCQVDSQVTMMFWYRQQPGQSLTLIATANQGSEATYESGFVIDKFPISRPNLTFSTLTVSNMSPEDSSIYLCSVDGRNYGYTFGSGTRLTVV.

The chain employs TRBV5-1 and TRBJ2-5; D is perhaps TRBD2 (5 bases). Deletions cut 2 bases from V and 5 bases from J, with 19 bases between. This CDR3 has 16 residues. In germline, CDR1 is SGHRS, CDR2 YFSETQ. The CDR3: CASSFRTALPGETQYF. For the CDR3, the DNA is TGCGCCAGCAGCTTTCGGACTGCCCTGCCGGGGGAGACCCAGTACTTC.